The 24 T cell receptor beta chains given below trace back to one sample, sequenced in a study of T cell changes during pregnancy in multiple sclerosis. The data were produced by immunoSEQ multiplex PCR, yet TCRdb's version contains in-frame clones alone and is incomplete. Of approximately 65,000 clones in the sample, under 95% were seen once. The sample in question was peripheral blood, obtained in the third trimester of pregnancy. These receptors all stem from a female donor in good health, enrolled as a control in a pregnancy study.

The chain couples TRBV6-5 to TRBJ1-5; unclear D gene. Trimming shortened V by 6 bases and J by 2 bases, and 8 bases separated the two germline ends. The CDR3 contains 13 residues. CDR1 and CDR2 (germline): MNHEY, SVGAGI. The chain's CDR3 is CASSAGGNQPQHF. The CDR3 DNA reads as TGTGCCAGCAGCGCAGGTGGCAATCAGCCCCAGCATTTT.

This chain uses TRBV5-4 with TRBJ2-5; 10 nucleotides align to TRBD1. This CDR3 has 15 residues. V gave up 1 base and J gave up 3 bases; unmatched junction bases: 3. The germline CDR1 and CDR2 sequences are SGHNT and YYREEE (reference sequence). The CDR3 DNA is TGTGCCAGCAGCTTGAGGACAGGGGGGGAAGAGACCCAGTACTTC. Translation: CASSLRTGGEETQYF.

The chain couples TRBV5-1 to TRBJ1-6; no firm D call. The CDR3 consists of 13 residues. Trimming left V 0 bases short and J 8 bases short, with 6 bases between. CDR1 SGHRS and CDR2 YFSETQ come from the germline V gene. CDR3 in DNA: TGCGCCAGCAGCTTGGCCGGGTATTCACCCCTCCACTTT. Its translation: CASSLAGYSPLHF.

The chain recombines TRBV4-3 with TRBJ2-7, with D maybe TRBD1 (5 bases). The V gene lost 0 bases and the J gene lost 6 bases, with 15 bases spanning the gap. Germline lookup yields CDR1 LGHNA and CDR2 YSLEER. This CDR3 spans 15 amino acids. The DNA of the CDR3 is TGCGCCAGCAGCCAAGATTTAACAGGTCTGTCCGAGCAGTACTTC. Residues: CASSQDLTGLSEQYF.

The V call is TRBV2, the J call TRBJ2-5; 7 bases agree with TRBD1. The DNA end is a closer match to TRBJ2-7, so the J assignment may be wrong. Germline V gives CDR1 SNHLY, CDR2 FYNNEI. The CDR3 covers 14 residues. Written as DNA, the CDR3 is TGTGCCAGCAGGGGAAGGGACAGACTCTACGAGCAGTACTTC. Its protein is CASRGRDRLYEQYF.

The V gene is TRBV9, the J gene TRBJ1-5; 12 positions agree with TRBD1. V lost 0 bases to trimming and J lost 5 bases; unmatched junction nucleotides: 0. This CDR3 has 15 amino acids. The V gene's germline CDR1 is SGDLS and CDR2 YYNGEE. CDR3 DNA sequence: TGTGCCAGCAGCGTAGGGGACAGGGGGCATCAGCCCCAGCATTTT. Translating gives CASSVGDRGHQPQHF. The full variable domain, rest sourced from reference TRBV9 and TRBJ1-5, is DSGVTQTPKHLITATGQRVTLRCSPRSGDLSVYWYQQSLDQGLQFLIQYYNGEERAKGNILERFSAQQFPDLHSELNLSSLELGDSALYFCASSVGDRGHQPQHFGDGTRLSIL.

The gene calls are TRBV19 and TRBJ1-3, with TRBD1 matching 10 bases. Germline V gene data show CDR1 as LNHDA and CDR2 as SQIVND (reference sequence). The CDR3 totals 17 residues. The ends lost 5 bases at V and 2 bases at J; junction bases unmatched: 9. The CDR3 here is CASSFGGDRGAGNTIYF. DNA for the CDR3: TGTGCCAGTAGTTTCGGAGGGGACAGGGGCGCTGGAAACACCATATATTTT.

The J gene is TRBJ2-1, the V gene TRBV7-2; 12 bases align to TRBD2. The CDR3 sequence is 15 residues long. The V segment lost 4 bases and the J segment 10 bases; nucleotides outside the gene matches: 8. Germline V gene data show CDR1 as SGHTA and CDR2 as FQGNSA. CDR3 amino acids: CASSSPGLAGGEQFF. The DNA for the CDR3 is TGTGCCAGCAGCTCTCCTGGGCTAGCGGGAGGGGAGCAGTTCTTC.

The chain is built from TRBV6-5 and TRBJ2-7; 7 nucleotides match TRBD2. The CDR3 runs to 12 residues. Germline assignment: CDR1 MNHEY and CDR2 SVGAGI. Unmatched junction bases numbered 4, after V lost 7 bases and J lost 4 bases. CDR3 region: CASTGGGYEQYF. The CDR3 nucleotides are TGTGCCAGCACGGGGGGTGGTTACGAGCAGTACTTC.

The chain employs TRBV4-3 and TRBJ2-1; TRBD2 is a possible D gene (7 bases). There are 14 residues in the CDR3. Germline V CDR1 and CDR2: LGHNA, YSLEER. The V end was cut by 3 bases, the J end by 7 bases, with 13 bases between. CDR3 in amino acids: CASSHLRGGNEQFF. CDR3 bases: TGCGCCAGCAGCCATCTGAGGGGGGGAAATGAGCAGTTCTTC.

The chain couples TRBV28 to TRBJ1-6; 9 bases are a match to TRBD1. There are 15 residues in the CDR3. CDR1 is MDHEN and CDR2 is SYDVKM in the germline V gene. Trimming at V came to 8 bases and at J to 9 bases, leaving 11 bases not matched to a gene. CDR3 loop: CASRPLGQGFSPLHF. DNA for the CDR3: TGTGCCAGCCGCCCCTTGGGACAGGGATTTTCACCCCTCCACTTT. The full variable domain, its missing parts supplied by reference TRBV28 and TRBJ1-6, is DVKVTQSSRYLVKRTGEKVFLECVQDMDHENMFWYRQDPGLGLRLIYFSYDVKMKEKGDIPEGYSVSREKKERFSLILESASTNQTSMYLCASRPLGQGFSPLHFGNGTRLTVT.

The chain joins TRBV7-9 to TRBJ1-5; D remains ambiguous. V gave up 1 base and J gave up 2 bases, with 6 bases separating them. Germline CDR1 SEHNR, CDR2 FQNEAQ (reference sequence). The CDR3 sequence is 14 residues long. The CDR3 here is CASSLGQGNQPQHF. CDR3 bases: TGTGCCAGCAGCTTAGGGCAAGGCAATCAGCCCCAGCATTTT.

The chain combines TRBV7-6 with TRBJ2-3, with TRBD2 identical over 12 bases. Germline assignment: CDR1 SGHVS and CDR2 FNYEAQ. CDR3 size: 15 residues. J lost 4 bases, V lost 5 bases, and 4 bases had no gene match. The CDR3: CASSPGTSGPDTQYF. The CDR3 DNA is TGTGCCAGCAGCCCCGGGACTAGCGGGCCAGATACGCAGTATTTT.

This chain uses TRBV9 with TRBJ2-1; 8 nucleotides align to TRBD2. CDR1 and CDR2 from the germline V gene are SGDLS and YYNGEE. V shed 1 base and J 1 base; nucleotides not matched to a gene: 4. The CDR3 has 16 residues. The CDR3 spells CASSVNGGGSYNEQFF. CDR3 DNA: TGTGCCAGCAGCGTAAACGGCGGGGGGTCCTACAATGAGCAGTTCTTC.

The chain has TRBV10-3 and TRBJ1-6; TRBD1 might be the D (6 bases). The CDR3 covers 15 residues. CDR1 is ENHRY and CDR2 is SYGVKD in the germline V gene. V lost 2 bases, J lost 10 bases, and 15 bases lay in between. This CDR3 is CAISERGGGGSPLHF. DNA of the CDR3: TGTGCCATCAGTGAGAGGGGAGGGGGAGGCTCACCCCTCCACTTT.

The V gene is TRBV6-5, the J gene TRBJ1-1; the D gene is possibly TRBD1 (5 bases). The germline V and J ends were trimmed by 0 bases and 5 bases, with 16 bases remaining between them. Germline loops: CDR1 MNHEY, CDR2 SVGAGI. The CDR3 length is 16 residues. The CDR3 DNA reads as TGTGCCAGCAGTTACTCGCGATGGGCTGGGGGGACTGAAGCTTTCTTT. Protein sequence: CASSYSRWAGGTEAFF.

The chain carries TRBV15 and TRBJ2-3, with 8 bases identical to TRBD1. The J segment lost 4 bases and the V segment lost 6 bases, leaving 12 bases of the junction unmatched. The CDR3 is 16 amino acids. The germline CDR1 and CDR2 sequences are LNHNV and YYDKDF (reference sequence). The CDR3 nucleotides are TGTGCCACCAGAGCCTCCGGGACAGGAGTGGCAGATACGCAGTATTTT. Its protein product is CATRASGTGVADTQYF. The whole variable domain, remainder taken from reference TRBV15 and TRBJ2-3, is DAMVIQNPRYQVTQFGKPVTLSCSQTLNHNVMYWYQQKSSQAPKLLFHYYDKDFNNEADTPDNFQSRRPNTSFCFLDIRSPGLGDTAMYLCATRASGTGVADTQYFGPGTRLTVL.

The chain joins TRBV5-6 to TRBJ2-7; 9 bases align to TRBD2. CDR3 length: 16 amino acids. The junction had 8 bases not matched to a gene; V was cut back by 0 bases and J by 4 bases. In germline, CDR1 is SGHDT, CDR2 YYEEEE. CDR3 sequence: CASSLVWSSGIYEQYF. The CDR3 nucleotides are TGTGCCAGCAGCTTGGTTTGGTCTAGCGGGATTTACGAGCAGTACTTC.

The chain uses TRBV7-6 and TRBJ2-7, with a possible D match to TRBD1 (5 bases). Trimming stripped 1 base from V and 3 bases from J, with 13 bases between. This CDR3 contains 15 residues. Germline V CDR1 and CDR2: SGHVS, FNYEAQ. CDR3 in DNA: TGTGCCAGCAGCTTAGATCAGGGCGCCTACTACGAGCAGTACTTC. Translated: CASSLDQGAYYEQYF.

The chain joins TRBV6-5 to TRBJ1-1; 7 nucleotides align to TRBD1. This CDR3 is 11 amino acids long. The junction had 1 base not matched to a gene; V was cut back by 5 bases and J by 7 bases. The V gene's germline CDR1 is MNHEY and CDR2 SVGAGI. The CDR3 region is CASSGTVEAFF. The CDR3 coding sequence is TGTGCCAGCAGTGGGACAGTTGAAGCTTTCTTT.

The chain is built from TRBV14 and TRBJ2-2, with D uncertain. This CDR3 is 14 amino acids long. Trimming cost V 1 base and J 6 bases, with 9 bases left between them. Looked up from germline, CDR1 is SGHDN and CDR2 is FVKESK. CDR3 DNA sequence: TGTGCCAGCAGCCAAGCCATAACTTCCGGGGAGCTGTTTTTT. It is translated as CASSQAITSGELFF.

About this clone: The DNA is left out, because the CDR3 cannot be placed on it with certainty; the CDR3 is given as TCRdb lists it. This chain uses TRBV27 with TRBJ2-7; TRBD2, as called in the table, went unchecked against the DNA. Germline V gene lookup returns CDR1 MNHEY and CDR2 SMNVEV (reference sequence). The CDR3 length equals 14 residues, ends included. The CDR3 sequence: CASSSSPATYEQYF.

The chain couples TRBV6-5 to TRBJ1-4; TRBD1 matches 10 bases. J gave up 8 bases and V 6 bases, and 6 bases lay outside the gene matches. The CDR3 runs to 14 residues. Germline V CDR1 and CDR2: MNHEY, SVGAGI. Here the CDR3 DNA reads TGTGCCAGCAGGACACAGGGACAGGGGGAAAAACTGTTTTTT. Its translation is CASRTQGQGEKLFF.

This rearrangement joins TRBV7-9 to TRBJ1-1; possibly TRBD1 for D (5 bases). Germline values: CDR1 SEHNR, CDR2 FQNEAQ (reference sequence). The CDR3 spans 15 residues. The V end lost 5 bases, the J end lost 1 base, and 14 bases lay between the germline ends. This CDR3 is CASSPNFRENTEAFF. In DNA form, the CDR3 reads TGTGCCAGCAGCCCCAACTTCAGGGAGAACACTGAAGCTTTCTTT.